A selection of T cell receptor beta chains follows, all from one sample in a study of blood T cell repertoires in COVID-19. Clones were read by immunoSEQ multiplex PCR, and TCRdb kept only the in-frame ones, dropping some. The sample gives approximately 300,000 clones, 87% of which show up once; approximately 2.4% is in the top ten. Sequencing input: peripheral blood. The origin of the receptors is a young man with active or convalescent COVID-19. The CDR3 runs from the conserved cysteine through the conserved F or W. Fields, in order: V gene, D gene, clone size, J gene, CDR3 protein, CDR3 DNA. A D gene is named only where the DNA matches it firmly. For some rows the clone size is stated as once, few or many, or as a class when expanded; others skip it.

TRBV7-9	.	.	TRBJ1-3	CASSLSVGAGNTIYF	TGTGCCAGCAGCTTATCCGTGGGAGCTGGAAACACCATATATTTT
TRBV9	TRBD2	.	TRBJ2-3	CASSAYLAGVGDTQYF	TGTGCCAGCAGCGCATACCTAGCGGGAGTGGGAGATACGCAGTATTTT
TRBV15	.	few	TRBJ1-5	CATSSSGPHQPQHF	TGTGCCACCAGCAGTTCAGGGCCCCATCAGCCCCAGCATTTT
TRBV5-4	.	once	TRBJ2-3	CASSLEAGGSTDTQYF	TGTGCCAGCAGCTTGGAAGCAGGGGGGAGCACAGATACGCAGTATTTT
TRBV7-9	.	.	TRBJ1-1	CAAQAGAPEAFF	TGTGCCGCCCAGGCAGGGGCCCCTGAAGCTTTCTTT
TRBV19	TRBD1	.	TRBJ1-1	CASSLTGGTAEAFF	TGTGCCAGTAGTCTGACAGGGGGAACCGCTGAAGCTTTCTTT
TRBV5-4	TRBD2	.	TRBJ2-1	CASSLGTSGYNEQFF	TGTGCCAGCAGCTTGGGAACTAGCGGCTACAATGAGCAGTTCTTC
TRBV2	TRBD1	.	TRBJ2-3	CASNQGQGVADTQYF	TGTGCCAGCAACCAGGGACAGGGGGTCGCAGATACGCAGTATTTT
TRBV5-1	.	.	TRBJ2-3	CASRAEAAQYF	TGCGCCAGCAGGGCGGAGGCGGCGCAGTATTTT
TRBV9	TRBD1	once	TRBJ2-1	CASRRGRGPEAEQFF	TGTGCCAGCAGGAGGGGAAGGGGGCCCGAAGCTGAGCAGTTCTTC
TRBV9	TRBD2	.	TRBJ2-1	CASSVVPGGMGSSYNEQFF	TGTGCCAGCAGCGTAGTCCCGGGAGGGATGGGAAGCTCCTACAATGAGCAGTTCTTC
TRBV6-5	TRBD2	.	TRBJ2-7	CASSYGLASGPYEQYF	TGTGCCAGCAGTTACGGGTTGGCTAGCGGGCCTTACGAGCAGTACTTC
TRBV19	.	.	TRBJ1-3	CASSFGGYSGNTIYF	TGTGCCAGTAGTTTTGGAGGCTACTCTGGAAACACCATATATTTT
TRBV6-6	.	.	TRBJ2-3	CASCQGGGTDTQYF	TGTGCCAGCTGCCAGGGGGGCGGCACAGATACGCAGTATTTT
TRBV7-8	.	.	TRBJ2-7	CASSFTGTGGYEQYF	TGTGCCAGCAGCTTTACCGGGACTGGGGGCTACGAGCAGTACTTC
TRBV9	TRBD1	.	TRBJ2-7	CASSGTGTGDYEQYF	TGTGCCAGCAGCGGGACCGGGACAGGGGACTACGAGCAGTACTTC
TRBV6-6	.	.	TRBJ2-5	CASSYSAVEETQYF	TGTGCCAGCAGTTACTCGGCCGTGGAAGAGACCCAGTACTTC
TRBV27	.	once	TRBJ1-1	CASRGDTEAFF	TGTGCCAGCAGAGGGGATACTGAAGCTTTCTTT
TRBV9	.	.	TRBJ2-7	CASSDMPSGGYYEQYF	TGTGCCAGCAGCGATATGCCAAGCGGAGGTTATTACGAGCAGTACTTC
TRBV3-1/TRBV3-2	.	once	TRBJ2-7	CASSQRPRYEQYF	TGTGCCAGCAGCCAGCGGCCGCGCTACGAGCAGTACTTC
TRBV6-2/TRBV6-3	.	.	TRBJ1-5	CASSYGGRQPQHF	TGTGCCAGCAGTTACGGGGGCCGTCAGCCCCAGCATTTT
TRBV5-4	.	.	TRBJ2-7	CASSLALGGYEQYF	TGTGCCAGCAGCTTGGCCTTAGGCGGGTACGAGCAGTACTTC
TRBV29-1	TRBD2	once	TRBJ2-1	CSVHGTSGYNEQFF	TGCAGCGTTCACGGGACTAGCGGGTACAATGAGCAGTTCTTC
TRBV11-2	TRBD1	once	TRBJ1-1	CASSYLGQGLKTEAFF	TGTGCCAGCAGCTACCTCGGACAGGGATTGAAGACTGAAGCTTTCTTT
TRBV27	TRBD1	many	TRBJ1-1	CASSTNRGRGTEAFF	TGTGCCAGCAGTACAAACAGGGGGCGTGGCACTGAAGCTTTCTTT
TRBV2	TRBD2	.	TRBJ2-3	CASPLAGGEDTQYF	TGTGCCTCGCCGCTAGCGGGGGGAGAAGATACGCAGTATTTT
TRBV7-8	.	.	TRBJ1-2	CASSLGAGSNYGYTF	TGTGCCAGCAGCTTAGGAGCAGGATCTAACTATGGCTACACCTTC
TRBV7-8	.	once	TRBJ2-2	CASSLAGELFF	TGTGCCAGCAGCCTCGCCGGGGAGCTGTTTTTT
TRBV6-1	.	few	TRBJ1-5	CASSELAGIHSNQPQHF	TGTGCCAGCAGTGAACTGGCGGGTATCCATAGCAATCAGCCCCAGCATTTT
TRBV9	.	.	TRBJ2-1	CASSEGQGSNEQFF	TGTGCCAGCAGCGAGGGGCAGGGGAGCAATGAGCAGTTCTTC
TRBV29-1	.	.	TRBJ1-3	CSVLWASGNTIYF	TGCAGCGTTCTCTGGGCATCGGGAAACACCATATATTTT
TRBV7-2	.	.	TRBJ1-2	CASSLSSGLEGGYTF	TGTGCCAGCAGCTTATCAAGCGGCCTAGAGGGTGGCTACACCTTC
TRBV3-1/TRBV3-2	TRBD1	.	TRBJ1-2	CASSPLITGGGYGYTF	TGTGCCAGCAGCCCCCTAATAACAGGGGGCGGCTATGGCTACACCTTC
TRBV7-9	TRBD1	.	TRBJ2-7	CASSFRQGDEQYF	TGTGCCAGCAGCTTCAGACAGGGGGACGAGCAGTACTTC
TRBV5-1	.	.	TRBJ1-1	CASTKGVYTEAFF	TGCGCCAGCACCAAGGGGGTGTACACTGAAGCTTTCTTT
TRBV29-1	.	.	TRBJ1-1	CSVEYREGNTEAFF	TGCAGCGTTGAATACCGGGAGGGGAACACTGAAGCTTTCTTT
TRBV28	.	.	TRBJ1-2	CASRPHHGVSNYGYTF	TGTGCCAGCAGGCCGCATCACGGGGTATCTAACTATGGCTACACCTTC
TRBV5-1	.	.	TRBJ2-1	CASSLRESYNEQFF	TGCGCCAGCAGCTTACGGGAGTCGTACAATGAGCAGTTCTTC
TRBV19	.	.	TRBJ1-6	CASTHQSQANSPLHF	TGTGCCAGTACCCATCAGAGTCAGGCTAATTCACCCCTCCACTTT
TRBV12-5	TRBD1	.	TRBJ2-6	CASGLTGQGLVGANVLTF	TGTGCTAGTGGTCTCACGGGACAGGGGTTAGTTGGGGCCAACGTCCTGACTTTC
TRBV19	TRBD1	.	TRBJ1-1	CASSQGALRTEAFF	TGTGCCAGTAGCCAGGGGGCTTTGCGAACTGAAGCTTTCTTT
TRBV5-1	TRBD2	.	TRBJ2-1	CASSLTSGRLNEQFF	TGCGCCAGCAGCTTAACTAGCGGGAGGCTCAATGAGCAGTTCTTC
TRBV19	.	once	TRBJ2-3	CASTHGGADTQYF	TGTGCCAGTACCCATGGAGGAGCAGATACGCAGTATTTT
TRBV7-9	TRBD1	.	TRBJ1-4	CASSLAGGNEKLFF	TGTGCCAGCAGCTTAGCAGGGGGCAATGAAAAACTGTTTTTT
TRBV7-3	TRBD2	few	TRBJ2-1	CASSLASGNEQFF	TGTGCCAGCAGCTTAGCTAGCGGTAATGAGCAGTTCTTC
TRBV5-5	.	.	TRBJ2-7	CASRYRGSSYEQYF	TGTGCCAGCAGATACCGGGGGAGTTCCTACGAGCAGTACTTC
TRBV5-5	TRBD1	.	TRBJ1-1	CASSLAPGQGYPEAFF	TGTGCCAGCAGCTTGGCCCCGGGACAGGGGTACCCTGAAGCTTTCTTT
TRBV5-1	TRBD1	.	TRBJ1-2	CASNPTGGRIGYGYTF	TGCGCCAGCAACCCGACAGGGGGCAGGATCGGCTATGGCTACACCTTC